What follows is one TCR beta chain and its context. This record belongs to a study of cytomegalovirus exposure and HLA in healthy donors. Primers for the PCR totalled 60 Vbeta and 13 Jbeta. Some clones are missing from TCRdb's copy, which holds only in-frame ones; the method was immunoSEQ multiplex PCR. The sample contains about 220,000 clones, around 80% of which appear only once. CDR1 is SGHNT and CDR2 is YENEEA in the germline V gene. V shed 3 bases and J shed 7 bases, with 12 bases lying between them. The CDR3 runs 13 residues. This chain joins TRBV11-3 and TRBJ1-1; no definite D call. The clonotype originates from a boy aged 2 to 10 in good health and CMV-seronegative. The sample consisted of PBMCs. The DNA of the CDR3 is TGTGCCAGCAGCTTGGAGGCGGGTCTTGAAGCTTTCTTT. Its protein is CASSLEAGLEAFF.